This T cell receptor beta chain was profiled in a study of cytomegalovirus exposure and HLA in healthy donors. Study summary: The early release's HLA-typed donors yielded 78 million or so unique TCRs. Study observations and caveats: Presence/absence analyses assumed roughly uniform sequencing depth across donors, which may not hold.

Primers: 60 Vbeta forward and 13 Jbeta reverse. The protocol was immunoSEQ multiplex PCR, while the TCRdb copy is restricted to in-frame clones and leaves out a portion. The table shows more than 90,000 clones, with around 80% occurring only once. Donors were nominally healthy when sampled, though unrecorded immune exposures were likely. Comment on this clone: Its antigen is not known.

This CDR3 contains 14 residues. Germline CDR1 and CDR2: SGHTA and FQGTGA. Trimming took 5 bases from V and 1 from J, leaving 11 bases between them. The chain employs TRBV7-3 and TRBJ1-1; D unresolved. This receptor was taken from a woman under 30 in good health and CMV-seropositive. The sample consisted of PBMCs. The CDR3 spells CASSGVTGNTEAFF. The CDR3 DNA follows: TGTGCCAGCAGCGGCGTTACGGGGAACACTGAAGCTTTCTTT.